This T cell receptor (beta chain) was obtained from a study of blood T cell repertoires in COVID-19. Study-wide context: Both acute and convalescent COVID-19 samples were obtained from the United States, Italy and Spain. Sample material is recorded as cDNA or gDNA derived from T cells, B-cell-depleted T cells, or PBMCs.

Trimming left V 4 bases short and J 1 base short, with 10 bases between. This CDR3 has 14 amino acids. The germline CDR1 and CDR2 sequences are KGHSH and LQKENI. Original handling: For nucleated cells, counts were estimated from reference gene primer amplification. The repertoire was sequenced with immunoSEQ multiplex PCR; TCRdb's copy has only in-frame clones and lacks some. The V and J calls and the clone size are those of that table, but D and trimming were determined from the DNA. This table holds roughly 100,000 clones, almost 85% found once. The chain employs TRBV18 and TRBJ1-1; D remains unclear. The sequencing sample was made of peripheral blood. The clonotype was recovered from a middle-aged man with active or convalescent COVID-19. CDR3 DNA sequence: TGTGCCAGCTCACTCACAGAAAAGAACACTGAAGCTTTCTTT. Encoded protein: CASSLTEKNTEAFF.